One sample yielded the 5 T cell receptor beta chains listed below, sequenced in a study of shared clonotypes between healthy human individuals. Cells designated naive CD8 were CD45RO-negative and were positively selected for CCR7, with terminally differentiated effector memory CD45RA+ cells excluded. Sequencing used immunoSEQ multiplex PCR; TCRdb keeps in-frame clones, though not all of them. Of over 2 million clones detected, about 94% appear once; the ten largest clones hold 0.85% to 1.3%. The specimen was naive CD8+ T cells sorted from blood. The receptors originated from a man aged 18-30 years in good health.

The V call is TRBV27, the J call TRBJ2-7, with no clear D. The germline V and J ends were trimmed by 5 bases and 0 bases, with 17 bases remaining between them. Germline V gene data show CDR1 as MNHEY and CDR2 as SMNVEV (reference sequence). The CDR3 is 16 amino acids. The CDR3 DNA reads TGTGCCAGCAGTCCATCACAGCCGTTGAGCTCCTACGAGCAGTACTTC. Protein sequence: CASSPSQPLSSYEQYF.

This chain uses TRBV6-6 with TRBJ1-3; the match to TRBD1 covers 7 bases. The germline V gene has CDR1 MNHNY and CDR2 SVGAGI (reference sequence). This CDR3 region has 14 residues. V shed 6 bases, J shed 3 bases, and the junction held 5 bases outside the gene matches. The CDR3: CASRSGGGGNTIYF. The CDR3 coding sequence is TGTGCCAGCAGATCAGGGGGTGGTGGAAACACCATATATTTT.

Concerning this clone itself: Other nucleotide sequences from this sample produce the same CDR3. The chain joins TRBV27 to TRBJ2-7; no clear D gene. The CDR3 contains 13 residues. The germline V and J ends were trimmed by 0 bases and 4 bases, with 7 bases remaining between them. Germline V CDR1 and CDR2: MNHEY, SMNVEV (reference sequence). The CDR3 DNA sequence: TGTGCCAGCAGTTTATCCCAATTTTACGAGCAGTACTTC. Its protein product is CASSLSQFYEQYF.

As for this clone: One end of the junction varies from germline; a read error may be responsible. Other DNA variants within this sample encode the same CDR3. The CDR3 bases are TGCGCCATCAGTGAGTCGCGGACGGATGGCTACACCTTC. Its protein product is CAISESRTDGYTF. The rearrangement uses TRBV10-3 and TRBJ1-2; D not resolved. This CDR3 has 13 residues. The germline CDR1 and CDR2 sequences are ENHRY and SYGVKD.

Concerning this clone: The same CDR3 arises from other DNA sequences in this sample as well. The chain uses TRBV2 and TRBJ2-5; D remains unclear. Germline V CDR1 and CDR2: SNHLY, FYNNEI. The CDR3 covers 10 residues. Trimming shortened V by 6 bases and J by 1 base, and 0 bases separated the two germline ends. In nucleotides, the CDR3 is TGTGCCAGCAGCCAAGAGACCCAGTACTTC. Translation: CASSQETQYF. The variable domain in full, with the rest retrieved from reference TRBV2 and TRBJ2-5, is EPEVTQTPSHQVTQMGQEVILRCVPISNHLYFYWYRQILGQKVEFLVSFYNNEISEKSEIFDDQFSVERPDGSNFTLKIRSTKLEDSAMYFCASSQETQYFGPGTRLLVL.